A single sample is the source of the 30 T cell receptor beta chains below, sequenced in a study of T cell changes during pregnancy in multiple sclerosis. The method was immunoSEQ multiplex PCR; TCRdb's version includes in-frame clones alone and lacks a portion of them. The sample has 35,000 to 45,000 clones, around 92% seen once. The sequences come from CD4+ T cells from peripheral blood mononuclear cells, collected in the second trimester of pregnancy. Receptors were obtained from a female donor in good health, enrolled as a control in a pregnancy study.

V and J are TRBV5-4 and TRBJ1-1, with D perhaps matching TRBD1 (6 bases). The germline V and J ends were trimmed by 3 bases and 1 base, with 16 bases remaining between them. The CDR3 runs 16 residues. CDR1 SGHNT and CDR2 YYREEE come from the germline V gene (reference sequence). CDR3 nucleotides: TGTGCCAGCAGCTACCAAGTGGGGGCGCCGAACACTGAAGCTTTCTTT. It is translated as CASSYQVGAPNTEAFF.

CDR3 nucleotide sequence: TGTGCCAGCAGTGAACAGGGGGACGAGGAAAAACTGTTTTTT. Its translation: CASSEQGDEEKLFF. This chain connects TRBV2 to TRBJ1-4; TRBD1 agrees at 7 bases. Losses at the gene ends were 2 bases for V and 8 bases for J; bases not matched to a gene: 5. The CDR3 covers 14 residues. Germline CDR1 and CDR2: SNHLY and FYNNEI.

The J gene is TRBJ2-1, the V gene TRBV11-2; D might be TRBD1 (5 bases). Trimming left V 2 bases short and J 3 bases short, with 20 bases between. Per germline, CDR1 SGHAT and CDR2 FQNNGV. The CDR3 sequence is 18 residues long. The CDR3 region has the DNA TGTGCCAGCAGCTTATCAACACGAGGTACAGGACGCTACAATGAGCAGTTCTTC. Protein sequence: CASSLSTRGTGRYNEQFF.

The chain recombines TRBV27 with TRBJ1-1; the match to TRBD1 covers 8 bases. Looked up from germline, CDR1 is MNHEY and CDR2 is SMNVEV (reference sequence). The J segment lost 6 bases and the V segment lost 5 bases, leaving 8 bases of the junction unmatched. CDR3 length: 14 amino acids. CDR3 protein: CASSLGQGLAEAFF. DNA of the CDR3: TGTGCCAGCAGTCTTGGACAGGGCCTCGCTGAAGCTTTCTTT.

The chain recombines TRBV7-3 with TRBJ1-1, with no clear D. Germline V gene sequence: CDR1 SGHTA, CDR2 FQGTGA. Trimming cost V 5 bases and J 0 bases, with 10 bases left between them. This CDR3 contains 14 residues. This CDR3 reads CASSERQMNTEAFF. For the CDR3, the DNA is TGTGCCAGCAGCGAACGTCAGATGAACACTGAAGCTTTCTTT.

The table lists this clone with a count of one. This chain links TRBV7-9 with TRBJ1-3; D call uncertain. The germline V gene encodes CDR1 SEHNR and CDR2 FQNEAQ (reference sequence). The CDR3 loop spans 16 amino acids. V lost 2 bases, J lost 4 bases, and 15 bases lay in between. CDR3 amino acids: CASSLLGSGGGNTIYF. Written as DNA, the CDR3 is TGTGCCAGCAGCTTATTGGGTTCTGGAGGCGGAAACACCATATATTTT.

This clone was seen a handful of times. The genes are TRBV30 and TRBJ2-3; TRBD2 aligns across 10 bases. Germline V gene data show CDR1 as GTSNPN and CDR2 as SVGIG (reference sequence). This CDR3 contains 13 residues. After removal of 8 bases from V and 1 base from J, the junction contained 3 bases not matched to a gene. The CDR3 sequence: CAGLAGGTDTQYF. The CDR3 region has the DNA TGTGCCGGTCTAGCGGGGGGCACAGATACGCAGTATTTT.

The chain joins TRBV19 to TRBJ1-2, with D possibly TRBD1 on 5 matching bases. CDR3 length: 14 amino acids. Germline CDR1 LNHDA, CDR2 SQIVND (reference sequence). The V gene lost 3 bases and the J gene lost 2 bases, with 10 bases spanning the gap. As DNA, the CDR3 is TGTGCCAGTAGTATGGTGACAGCGAACTATGGCTACACCTTC. Translating gives CASSMVTANYGYTF.

The chain has TRBV11-3 and TRBJ2-7, with 7 bases that match TRBD2. Germline V gene lookup returns CDR1 SGHNT and CDR2 YENEEA. This CDR3 comprises 13 residues. V dropped 3 bases and J dropped 4; count of bases not matched to a gene: 3. Here the CDR3 DNA reads TGTGCCAGCAGCTTGTCAGCGGGGTACGAGCAGTACTTC. Translation gives CASSLSAGYEQYF.

The chain carries TRBV5-6 and TRBJ2-7; tentatively, D is TRBD2 (6 bases). The CDR3 is 15 residues long. V lost 4 bases to trimming and J lost 2 bases, with 16 bases between them. The germline gives CDR1 SGHDT, CDR2 YYEEEE. The CDR3 DNA is TGTGCCAGCAGCCCGGGACCCCGGGGGACCTACGAGCAGTACTTC. Protein sequence: CASSPGPRGTYEQYF.

On this clone: The sample has other DNA sequences that encode this CDR3 too. The chain carries TRBV6-5 and TRBJ2-4, with TRBD2 matching over 7 bases. With V trimmed by 5 bases and J by 7 bases, 8 bases remained unmatched. This CDR3 comprises 14 residues. Germline lookup yields CDR1 MNHEY and CDR2 SVGAGI. The CDR3 spells CASSPPQGGNIQYF. In DNA form, the CDR3 reads TGTGCCAGCAGTCCCCCGCAGGGAGGGAACATTCAGTACTTC.

The J gene is TRBJ2-1, the V gene TRBV6-4; 10 bases fit TRBD2. The CDR3 contains 15 residues. V shed 6 bases, J shed 7 bases, and the junction held 9 bases outside the gene matches. The germline gives CDR1 MRHNA, CDR2 SNTAGT. CDR3 sequence reads: CASSPKLAGTNEQFF. CDR3 DNA: TGTGCCAGCAGCCCCAAACTAGCGGGAACGAATGAGCAGTTCTTC.

The chain uses TRBV5-1 and TRBJ2-1; TRBD2 agrees at 12 bases. Trimming at V came to 1 base and at J to 6 bases, leaving 2 bases not matched to a gene. This CDR3 comprises 15 residues. Per the germline V gene, CDR1 is SGHRS and CDR2 is YFSETQ. The CDR3 loop is CASSLTSGRPNEQFF. The CDR3 nucleotides read TGCGCCAGCAGCTTGACTAGCGGGAGGCCCAATGAGCAGTTCTTC.

The chain employs TRBV19 and TRBJ2-3; 12 bases are shared with TRBD2. The J segment lost 6 bases and the V segment lost 5 bases, leaving 6 bases of the junction unmatched. This CDR3 is 15 amino acids long. Germline lookup yields CDR1 LNHDA and CDR2 SQIVND (reference sequence). CDR3 nucleotides: TGTGCCAGTAGTCCCGCTAGCGGGGGGGTGGATACGCAGTATTTT. Translating gives CASSPASGGVDTQYF. Variable domain in full (rest from reference TRBV19 and TRBJ2-3): DGGITQSPKYLFRKEGQNVTLSCEQNLNHDAMYWYRQDPGQGLRLIYYSQIVNDFQKGDIAEGYSVSREKKESFPLTVTSAQKNPTAFYLCASSPASGGVDTQYFGPGTRLTVL.

In this sample, this clone turned up once. The CDR3 is CASSPQQGDNEQFF. DNA for the CDR3: TGTGCCAGCTCACCCCAACAGGGCGACAATGAGCAGTTCTTC. This chain joins TRBV18 and TRBJ2-1; D perhaps matches TRBD1 (6 bases). Germline V gene sequence: CDR1 KGHSH, CDR2 LQKENI. The CDR3 has 14 amino acids. V dropped 3 bases and J dropped 5 bases, with 11 bases sitting between them.

The J gene is TRBJ2-4, the V gene TRBV7-9; 7 bases match TRBD1. The germline V gene encodes CDR1 SEHNR and CDR2 FQNEAQ (reference sequence). V shed 5 bases and J 10 bases; nucleotides not matched to a gene: 11. This CDR3 spans 14 amino acids. Written as DNA, the CDR3 is TGTGCCAGCAGCAGGGGGCAACCACCCGAGATTCAGTACTTC. Translation: CASSRGQPPEIQYF.

This sequence joins TRBV2 and TRBJ2-4; D may be TRBD2 (6 bases). This CDR3 has 16 residues. Trimming left V 3 bases short and J 0 bases short, with 12 bases between. The V gene's germline CDR1 is SNHLY and CDR2 FYNNEI. The CDR3 reads CASSEGGGRAKNIQYF. The DNA for the CDR3 is TGTGCCAGCAGTGAGGGAGGAGGGAGAGCCAAAAACATTCAGTACTTC. Full variable domain (rest looked up from reference TRBV2 and TRBJ2-4): EPEVTQTPSHQVTQMGQEVILRCVPISNHLYFYWYRQILGQKVEFLVSFYNNEISEKSEIFDDQFSVERPDGSNFTLKIRSTKLEDSAMYFCASSEGGGRAKNIQYFGAGTRLSVL.

The V gene is TRBV9, the J gene TRBJ1-2; 7 nucleotides agree with TRBD1. Germline V gene lookup returns CDR1 SGDLS and CDR2 YYNGEE. This CDR3 is built from 14 residues. The junction had 3 bases not matched to a gene; V was cut back by 0 bases and J by 4 bases. The CDR3 sequence is CASSVVAGGYGYTF. As DNA, the CDR3 is TGTGCCAGCAGCGTAGTCGCAGGGGGCTATGGCTACACCTTC.

V is TRBV9 and J is TRBJ2-1; D may be TRBD2 (7 bases). The CDR3 has 15 residues. The V end was cut by 0 bases, the J end by 4 bases, with 11 bases between. Germline V gene lookup returns CDR1 SGDLS and CDR2 YYNGEE. The CDR3 DNA reads as TGTGCCAGCAGCGTAGGTGCGGGGGCTTACAATGAGCAGTTCTTC. Residues: CASSVGAGAYNEQFF.

The CDR3 nucleotides are TGTGCCAGCAGCCAAGCGCTTGGGACTTATAGCACAGATACGCAGTATTTT. It yields the protein CASSQALGTYSTDTQYF. The V call is TRBV14, the J call TRBJ2-3, with D possibly matching TRBD2 (6 bases). The germline V and J ends were trimmed by 1 base and 0 bases, with 14 bases remaining between them. The germline gives CDR1 SGHDN, CDR2 FVKESK. The CDR3 runs to 17 residues.

The V call is TRBV5-1, the J call TRBJ2-7; 8 bases are a match to TRBD1. Losses at the gene ends were 3 bases for V and 3 bases for J; bases not matched to a gene: 8. This CDR3 contains 15 residues. CDR1 is SGHRS and CDR2 is YFSETQ in the germline V gene. CDR3 DNA: TGCGCCAGCAGCTCCCGACAGGGGTTGGACTACGAGCAGTACTTC. Its translation: CASSSRQGLDYEQYF.

This rearrangement joins TRBV7-2 to TRBJ1-1; weak D call: TRBD1 (6 bases). With 6 bases removed from V and 11 bases from J, the gap between germline ends came to 19 bases. Germline V lookup: CDR1 SGHTA, CDR2 FQGNSA. This CDR3 region has 13 residues. Here the CDR3 reads CASSPIWGQLAFF. CDR3 nucleotide sequence: TGTGCCAGCAGTCCAATTTGGGGGCAACTGGCTTTCTTT.

The rearrangement uses TRBV5-6 and TRBJ1-4; D remains ambiguous. The V end lost 4 bases, the J end lost 4 bases, and 8 bases lay between the germline ends. This CDR3 comprises 13 residues. CDR1 SGHDT and CDR2 YYEEEE come from the germline V gene. Here the CDR3 reads CASSGRNNEKLFF. In DNA form, the CDR3 reads TGTGCCAGCAGCGGCAGAAATAATGAAAAACTGTTTTTT.

The chain recombines TRBV9 with TRBJ2-6; 7 bases fit TRBD1. CDR3 length: 19 residues. V lost 3 bases, J lost 0 bases, and 12 bases stayed unmatched. In germline, CDR1 is SGDLS, CDR2 YYNGEE. The CDR3 region is CASSAGWAGGHSGANVLTF. The DNA for the CDR3 is TGTGCCAGCAGCGCCGGGTGGGCAGGGGGACACTCTGGGGCCAACGTCCTGACTTTC.

The chain is built from TRBV2 and TRBJ1-5; no clear D. Per the germline V gene, CDR1 is SNHLY and CDR2 is FYNNEI. The CDR3 is 12 amino acids. V lost 5 bases to trimming and J lost 3 bases, with 5 bases between them. Written as DNA, the CDR3 is TGTGCCAGCAGTCCCCTCAATCAGCCCCAGCATTTT. Amino acid sequence: CASSPLNQPQHF.

The chain combines TRBV5-4 with TRBJ2-1; unclear D gene. The CDR3 length is 12 residues. Trimming shortened V by 2 bases and J by 7 bases, and 7 bases separated the two germline ends. Germline V gives CDR1 SGHNT, CDR2 YYREEE (reference sequence). CDR3 nucleotide sequence: TGTGCCAGCAGCTTAAACGGTAATGAGCAGTTCTTC. This encodes CASSLNGNEQFF.

The J gene is TRBJ1-1, the V gene TRBV5-1; D is perhaps TRBD1 (6 bases). The CDR3 runs to 16 residues. Trimming shortened V by 4 bases and J by 1 base, and 17 bases separated the two germline ends. Germline-derived CDR1 and CDR2 are SGHRS and YFSETQ. CDR3: CASSHYPQGTNTEAFF. CDR3 nucleotide sequence: TGCGCCAGCAGCCATTATCCGCAGGGGACGAACACTGAAGCTTTCTTT. Combining the CDR3 with reference TRBV5-1 and TRBJ1-1 gives the whole variable domain KAGVTQTPRYLIKTRGQQVTLSCSPISGHRSVSWYQQTPGQGLQFLFEYFSETQRNKGNFPGRFSGRQFSNSRSEMNVSTLELGDSALYLCASSHYPQGTNTEAFFGQGTRLTVV.

The chain employs TRBV6-5 and TRBJ2-3; 9 nucleotides align to TRBD2. This CDR3 is built from 14 residues. Germline-derived CDR1 and CDR2 are MNHEY and SVGAGI. Losses at the gene ends were 8 bases for V and 5 bases for J; bases not matched to a gene: 8. The CDR3 here is CASEGGGAGDTQYF. The CDR3, as DNA: TGTGCCAGCGAAGGCGGGGGGGCCGGAGATACGCAGTATTTT.

V usage is TRBV28 and J usage is TRBJ1-3, with no clear D. Germline assignment: CDR1 MDHEN and CDR2 SYDVKM. The CDR3 spans 15 residues. Trimming left V 3 bases short and J 1 base short, with 10 bases between. The CDR3 DNA sequence: TGTGCCAGCAGTTTGGCCGGGGTATCTGGAAACACCATATATTTT. Translating gives CASSLAGVSGNTIYF. Full variable domain (outside the CDR3, taken from reference TRBV28 and TRBJ1-3): DVKVTQSSRYLVKRTGEKVFLECVQDMDHENMFWYRQDPGLGLRLIYFSYDVKMKEKGDIPEGYSVSREKKERFSLILESASTNQTSMYLCASSLAGVSGNTIYFGEGSWLTVV.

The rearrangement links TRBV5-1 to TRBJ1-2; D not certain. There are 18 residues in the CDR3. V lost 4 bases, J lost 6 bases, and 28 bases lay in between. Germline V gives CDR1 SGHRS, CDR2 YFSETQ. CDR3: CASSPYPTVTGVRDGYTF. CDR3 bases: TGCGCCAGCAGCCCCTATCCCACAGTAACCGGGGTCCGGGATGGCTACACCTTC.